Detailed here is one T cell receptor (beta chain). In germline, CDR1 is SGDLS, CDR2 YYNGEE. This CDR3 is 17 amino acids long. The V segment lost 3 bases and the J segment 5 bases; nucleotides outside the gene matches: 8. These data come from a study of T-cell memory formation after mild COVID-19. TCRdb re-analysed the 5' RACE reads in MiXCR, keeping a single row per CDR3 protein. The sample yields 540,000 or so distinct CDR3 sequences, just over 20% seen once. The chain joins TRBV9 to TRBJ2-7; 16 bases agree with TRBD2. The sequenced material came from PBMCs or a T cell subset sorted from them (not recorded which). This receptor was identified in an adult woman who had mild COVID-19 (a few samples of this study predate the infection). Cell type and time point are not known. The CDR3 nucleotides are TGTGCCAGCAGCGCCCCGGGACTAGCGGGAGGGCCCCACGAGCAGTACTTC. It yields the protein CASSAPGLAGGPHEQYF.